This T cell receptor beta chain derives from a study of control samples from healthy donors and cancer patients. The assay was immunoSEQ multiplex PCR, and TCRdb's table has in-frame clones only and misses some. The repertoire holds fewer than 70,000 clones, about four fifths seen once, with around 2.8% in the top ten. Input material: PBMCs. The receptor was derived from a woman aged 50 to 60 with lung cancer.

CDR3 residues: CASSVGLAVDEQFF. The CDR3 DNA sequence: TGTGCCAGCAGCGTGGGTTTAGCTGTGGATGAGCAGTTCTTC. J is TRBJ2-1 and V is TRBV9, with D unresolved. The germline V gene encodes CDR1 SGDLS and CDR2 YYNGEE. Trimming removed 2 bases at V and 8 bases at J, with 14 bases between. CDR3 length: 14 amino acids.